These T cell receptor beta chains were read from a single sample in a study of blood T cell repertoires in COVID-19. Assay: immunoSEQ multiplex PCR; the TCRdb copy retains only in-frame clones and omits some. The table has approximately 170,000 clones, roughly four fifths seen once. Sequencing was performed on peripheral blood. The receptor source for this set is a human donor in a cohort sampled during active COVID-19. Each CDR3 is given with its conserved first and last residue. The D gene is left open where the match is weak. Clone size is stated in some rows and not others, as once, few, many or a class when expanded.

clone_size j_call d_call v_call cdr3_aa cdr3_nt
. TRBJ1-3 . TRBV6-5 CASSSPRRGSGNTIYF TGTGCCAGCAGTTCCCCCCGCAGGGGCTCTGGAAACACCATATATTTT
. TRBJ2-7 . TRBV11-2 CASSPSGKQYF TGTGCCAGCAGCCCTAGTGGCAAGCAGTACTTC
. TRBJ2-4 TRBD1 TRBV24-1 CATSDPTGPGNIQYF TGTGCCACCAGTGACCCGACAGGGCCCGGGAACATTCAGTACTTC
. TRBJ2-5 TRBD1 TRBV5-1 CASSLAGTGNQETQYF TGCGCCAGCAGCTTGGCCGGGACAGGGAACCAAGAGACCCAGTACTTC
. TRBJ2-5 TRBD1 TRBV15 CATSRGQGLETQYF TGTGCCACCAGCAGAGGACAGGGGTTGGAGACCCAGTACTTC
few TRBJ1-1 TRBD1 TRBV10-2 CASSQGQGAVIYTEAFF TGCGCCAGCAGCCAAGGACAGGGGGCGGTAATTTACACTGAAGCTTTCTTT
. TRBJ2-3 TRBD2 TRBV9 CASSVKPLTSGGITDTQYF TGTGCCAGCAGCGTAAAACCCTTAACTAGCGGGGGGATTACAGATACGCAGTATTTT
few TRBJ1-1 . TRBV6-2/TRBV6-3 CASSHRETTQAFF TGTGCCAGCAGTCACCGGGAGACAACTCAAGCTTTCTTT
. TRBJ2-2 TRBD1 TRBV6-2/TRBV6-3 CASSSGTGDTGELFF TGTGCCAGCAGTTCCGGGACAGGGGACACCGGGGAGCTGTTTTTT
. TRBJ2-1 TRBD2 TRBV5-1 CASSLAGEGTYNEQFF TGCGCCAGCAGCTTGGCCGGGGAGGGGACCTACAATGAGCAGTTCTTC
. TRBJ2-7 TRBD1 TRBV19 CASSIMDRAEQYF TGTGCCAGTAGTATAATGGACAGGGCCGAGCAGTACTTC
. TRBJ1-5 . TRBV4-3 CASSQVTGGNQPQHF TGCGCCAGCAGCCAAGTAACGGGGGGGAATCAGCCCCAGCATTTT
. TRBJ1-5 . TRBV23-1 CASSRLDADSCSNQPQHF TGCGCCAGCAGTCGACTTGACGCGGACAGTTGTAGCAATCAGCCCCAGCATTTT
. TRBJ2-2 TRBD1 TRBV6-5 CASSPQGAQAGELFF TGTGCCAGCAGTCCTCAGGGGGCGCAAGCCGGGGAGCTGTTTTTT
once TRBJ1-4 TRBD1 TRBV5-6 CASSSDREEKLFF TGTGCCAGCAGCTCCGACAGGGAGGAAAAACTGTTTTTT
. TRBJ1-4 . TRBV11-2 CASSLGQAEKLFF TGTGCCAGCAGCTTAGGACAGGCTGAAAAACTGTTTTTT
. TRBJ1-6 TRBD1 TRBV5-1 CASRTGVSPLHF TGCGCCAGTCGAACAGGGGTTTCACCCCTCCACTTT
few TRBJ2-1 TRBD2 TRBV6-2/TRBV6-3 CASSIPSGSLSYNEQFF TGTGCCAGCAGTATACCGAGCGGGAGTCTCTCCTACAATGAGCAGTTCTTC
. TRBJ2-3 . TRBV21-1 CASSPCMAGGISDTQYF TGTGCCAGCAGCCCCTGTATGGCGGGGGGTATTTCAGATACGCAGTATTTT
. TRBJ2-3 . TRBV12-5 CALRGPTDTQYF TGTGCCTTAAGGGGTCCCACAGATACGCAGTATTTT